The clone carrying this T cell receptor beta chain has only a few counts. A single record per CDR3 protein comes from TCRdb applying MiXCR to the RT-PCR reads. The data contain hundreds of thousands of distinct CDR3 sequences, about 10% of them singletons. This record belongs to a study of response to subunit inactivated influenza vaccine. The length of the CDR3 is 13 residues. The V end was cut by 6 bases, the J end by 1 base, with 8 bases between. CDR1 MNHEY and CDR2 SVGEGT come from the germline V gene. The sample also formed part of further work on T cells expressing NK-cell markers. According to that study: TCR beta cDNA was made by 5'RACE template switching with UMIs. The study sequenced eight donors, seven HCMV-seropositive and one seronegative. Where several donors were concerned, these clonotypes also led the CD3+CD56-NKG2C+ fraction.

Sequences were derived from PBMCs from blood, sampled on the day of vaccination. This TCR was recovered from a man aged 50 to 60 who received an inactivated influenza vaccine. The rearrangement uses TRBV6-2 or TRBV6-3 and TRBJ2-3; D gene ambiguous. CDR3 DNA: TGTGCCAGCAGGACCTGGGGCACAGATACGCAGTATTTT. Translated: CASRTWGTDTQYF.